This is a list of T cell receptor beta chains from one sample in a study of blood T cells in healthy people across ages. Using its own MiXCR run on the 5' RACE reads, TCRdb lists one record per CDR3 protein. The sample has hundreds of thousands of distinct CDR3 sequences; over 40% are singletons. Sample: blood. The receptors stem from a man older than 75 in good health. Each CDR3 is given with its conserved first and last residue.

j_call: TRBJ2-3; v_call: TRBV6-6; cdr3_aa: CASRRGGEDTQYF
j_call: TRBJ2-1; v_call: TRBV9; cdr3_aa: CASSISGGPGNEQFF
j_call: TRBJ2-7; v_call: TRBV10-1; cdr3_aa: CAGSESASGFEQYF
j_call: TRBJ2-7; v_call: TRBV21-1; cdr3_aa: CASSLADSYEQYF
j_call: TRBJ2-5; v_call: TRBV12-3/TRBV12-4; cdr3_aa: CASSLTGAETQYF
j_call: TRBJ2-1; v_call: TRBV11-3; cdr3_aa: CASSFGTSGSHEQFF
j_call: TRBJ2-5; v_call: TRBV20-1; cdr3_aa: CSARPLTSGLETQYF
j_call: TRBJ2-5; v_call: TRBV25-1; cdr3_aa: CASSEFGGYQETQYF
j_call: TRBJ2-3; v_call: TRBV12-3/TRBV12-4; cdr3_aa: CASSTGQATKYF
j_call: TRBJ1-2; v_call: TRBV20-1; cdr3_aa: CSAKARGRGYGYTF
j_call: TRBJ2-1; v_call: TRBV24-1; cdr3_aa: CATSEGQPADEQFF
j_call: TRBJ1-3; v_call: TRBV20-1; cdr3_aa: CSAMGDRGRGDTIYF
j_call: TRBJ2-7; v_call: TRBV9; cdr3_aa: CASSALAGEAYEQYF
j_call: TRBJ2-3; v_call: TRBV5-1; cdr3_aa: CASSLDRGGSTDTQYF
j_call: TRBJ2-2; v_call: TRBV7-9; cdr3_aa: CASRQGISTGELFF
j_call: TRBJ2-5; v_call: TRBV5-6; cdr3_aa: CASSVMGRQETQYF
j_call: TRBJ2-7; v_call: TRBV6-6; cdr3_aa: CASKLGLEGSYEQYF
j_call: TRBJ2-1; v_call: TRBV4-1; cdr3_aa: CASSQGAEYNEQFF
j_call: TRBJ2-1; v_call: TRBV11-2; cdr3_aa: CASSLVVGSSEQFF
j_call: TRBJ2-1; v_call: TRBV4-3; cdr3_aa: CASSQDLAGYNKQFF
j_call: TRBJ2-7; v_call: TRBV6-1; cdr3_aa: CAIGQGSYEQYF
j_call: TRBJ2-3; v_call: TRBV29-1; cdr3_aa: CSALTSDGESPTDTQYF
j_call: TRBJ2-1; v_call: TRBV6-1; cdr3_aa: CASSITSGRYNEQFF
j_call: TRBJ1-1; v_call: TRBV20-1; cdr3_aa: CSARPGGRTEAFF
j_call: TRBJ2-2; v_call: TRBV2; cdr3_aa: CASSPRGTGELFF
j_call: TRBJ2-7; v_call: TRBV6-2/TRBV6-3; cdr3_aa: CASSPGTSGGAYEQYF
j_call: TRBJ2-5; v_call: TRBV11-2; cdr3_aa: CASSFVGRGETQYF
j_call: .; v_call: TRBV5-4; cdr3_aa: CASRPDMGLETQYF
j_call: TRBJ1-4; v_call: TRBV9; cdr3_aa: CASSLDPGKKLFF